This T cell receptor beta chain was found in a study of T cell repertoires in cytomegalovirus infection. For the study at large: An indication of both CMV infection and matching HLA type came from public TCR beta signatures.

The V segment lost 4 bases and the J segment 1 base; nucleotides outside the gene matches: 10. CDR3 length: 17 residues. Germline CDR1 SGHTA, CDR2 FQGNSA. TCRdb recomputed calls from the reads with MiXCR, one row per CDR3 protein. The table has around 270,000 distinct CDR3 sequences, approximately 9.2% seen once; the top ten hold over 12%. At least ten counts were recorded for this clonotype. The origin of this receptor is a human donor in good health (CMV status not recorded). Some clones in this sample may be carry-over from other donors' samples. Material for sequencing was PBMCs. This chain uses TRBV7-2 with TRBJ2-3, with TRBD2 identical over 8 bases. CDR3 DNA: TGTGCCAGCAGCTCAGGAGCTAGCGGGCCGGGCACAGATACGCAGTATTTT. This translates into CASSSGASGPGTDTQYF.